One sample yielded the 12 T cell receptor beta chains listed below, sequenced in a study of post-analysis software for immune sequencing data. Study-wide results and caveats: Comparison of patients with controls showed 5 or 6 TRBV segments more frequent in patients, TRBV5-6, TRBV5-1 and TRBV20-1 among them.

These receptors are not linked to any known antigen. TCR beta libraries were prepared from cDNA with unique molecular identifiers. One entry per CDR3 protein, called by TCRdb with MiXCR from the PCR reads. The sample has over 700,000 distinct CDR3 sequences; roughly 27% are singletons. Sequencing was performed on blood. Receptor source: a girl aged 10 to 17 with multiple sclerosis.

Concerning this clonotype: Sequence at one end of the junction differs from germline and may be a read error. The chain employs TRBV12-3 or TRBV12-4 and TRBJ1-2; D unresolved. This CDR3 comprises 12 residues. CDR3 region: CTSSLVRAGYTF. As DNA, the CDR3 is TGTACCAGCAGTTTAGTCCGGGCTGGCTACACCTTC.

This clonotype was seen more than once but under ten times. The rearrangement joins TRBV4-1 to TRBJ1-2, with D possibly TRBD1 on 6 matching bases. The V end lost 0 bases, the J end lost 3 bases, and 11 bases lay between the germline ends. The CDR3 length is 15 residues. Germline V CDR1 and CDR2: MGHRA, YSYEKL. The CDR3: CASSQESQGHYGYTF. The CDR3 DNA sequence: TGCGCCAGCAGCCAAGAATCACAGGGACACTATGGCTACACCTTC.

This clonotype was observed a few times. The V gene is TRBV27, the J gene TRBJ2-5; possible D gene TRBD2, 6 bases. From germline, CDR1 is MNHEY and CDR2 SMNVEV (reference sequence). Trimming cost V 3 bases and J 3 bases, with 14 bases left between them. The CDR3 has 15 residues. This CDR3 reads CASSFVGGDKETQYF. CDR3 sequence (DNA): TGTGCCAGCAGTTTCGTTGGCGGGGATAAAGAGACCCAGTACTTC.

This chain joins TRBV12-3 or TRBV12-4 and TRBJ2-1, with 7 bases fitting TRBD2. The CDR3 is made up of 13 amino acids. V was pared by 6 bases and J by 4 bases, with 3 bases of the junction left unmatched. The CDR3 loop is CASREGLYNEQFF. The CDR3 nucleotides are TGTGCCAGCAGAGAGGGACTATACAATGAGCAGTTCTTC.

The chain employs TRBV7-2 and TRBJ1-2; TRBD1 aligns across 7 bases. Trimming at V came to 5 bases and at J to 3 bases, leaving 3 bases not matched to a gene. The CDR3 sequence is 13 residues long. Germline CDR1 and CDR2: SGHTA and FQGNSA. The CDR3 DNA is TGTGCCAGCAGCCCAGGGGGGTACTATGGCTACACCTTC. It is translated as CASSPGGYYGYTF.

The chain couples TRBV7-8 to TRBJ2-1, with D maybe TRBD1 (6 bases). Trimming stripped 1 base from V and 4 bases from J, with 17 bases between. CDR1 and CDR2 (germline): SGHVS, FQNEAQ. This CDR3 region has 17 residues. The CDR3 protein is CASSLGGRTRGYNEQFF. The CDR3 DNA reads TGTGCCAGCAGCTTAGGGGGGCGGACGAGAGGGTACAATGAGCAGTTCTTC.

The chain carries TRBV5-1 and TRBJ2-3; no clear D. Germline CDR1 is SGHRS and CDR2 is YFSETQ. The CDR3 runs 13 residues. Between the trimmed V and J ends, which lost 0 bases and 5 bases, there was a span of 7 bases. The CDR3 nucleotides read TGCGCCAGCAGCTTGGCCACGGAAGATACGCAGTATTTT. Translating it yields CASSLATEDTQYF.

This clonotype has a handful of counts. The rearrangement uses TRBV4-3 and TRBJ1-6; D not certain. This CDR3 has 14 residues. Trimming removed 2 bases at V and 8 bases at J, with 10 bases between. The V gene's germline CDR1 is LGHNA and CDR2 YSLEER. CDR3 region: CASSQKLGYSPLHF. The CDR3, as DNA: TGCGCCAGCAGCCAAAAACTCGGGTATTCACCCCTCCACTTT.

The genes are TRBV2 and TRBJ2-2; the D is unclear. This CDR3 is built from 13 residues. Per the germline V gene, CDR1 is SNHLY and CDR2 is FYNNEI. V gave up 4 bases and J gave up 5 bases, with 8 bases separating them. The CDR3 protein is CASSAGKTGELFF. The DNA for the CDR3 is TGTGCCAGCAGTGCCGGTAAAACCGGGGAGCTGTTTTTT.

Note on this clonotype: An end of the junction differs from the germline gene, which may be a read error. CDR3 DNA sequence: TGCGCCAGCAGTCAAGATCCCAGCTCCTATAATTCACCCCTCCACTTT. This sequence encodes CASSQDPSSYNSPLHF. This chain uses TRBV4-1 with TRBJ1-6; D is ambiguous. Germline CDR1 is MGHRA and CDR2 is YSYEKL. The CDR3 runs to 16 residues.

The chain has TRBV20-1 and TRBJ1-1, with TRBD1 matching 9 bases. Per the germline V gene, CDR1 is DFQATT and CDR2 is SNEGSKA (reference sequence). The ends lost 3 bases at V and 2 bases at J; junction bases unmatched: 7. The CDR3 sequence is 15 residues long. This chain's CDR3 is CSARAGTGINTEAFF. CDR3 bases: TGCAGTGCTAGGGCTGGGACAGGGATTAACACTGAAGCTTTCTTT.

About this clonotype itself: This clone may be a read error of a much larger clone one base away. This chain joins TRBV14 and TRBJ2-7, with 7 bases matching TRBD2. Germline trimming cut 3 bases from V and 1 base from J; bases unmatched to any gene: 6. Germline CDR1 is SGHDN and CDR2 is FVKESK. CDR3 length: 15 amino acids. The chain's CDR3 is CASSHPGGMSYEQYF. CDR3 nucleotides: TGTGCCAGCAGCCACCCGGGGGGTATGTCCTACGAGCAGTACTTC.